The T cell receptor beta chain described here comes from a study of shared clonotypes between healthy human individuals. This CDR3 contains 15 residues. The V end was cut by 0 bases, the J end by 0 bases, with 8 bases between. Germline CDR1 ENHRY, CDR2 SYGVKD. CD45RO-negative cells were positively selected for CCR7, leaving out terminally differentiated effector memory CD45RA+ cells. TCRdb's table, derived via immunoSEQ multiplex PCR, lists solely in-frame clones and lacks some. The sample yields some 630,000 clones, 95% to 96% seen once. The receptor comes from a woman in her twenties or thirties in good health. The chain carries TRBV10-3 and TRBJ1-1; D not resolved. What was sequenced was naive CD8+ T cells sorted from blood. The CDR3 protein is CAISESKALNTEAFF. DNA for the CDR3: TGTGCCATCAGTGAGTCGAAAGCATTGAACACTGAAGCTTTCTTT.